One TCR beta chain is described in this entry. Its antigen is not identified. The sample belongs to a study of shared clonotypes between healthy human individuals. The study's findings and limits: Sample collection involved blood only; tissue repertoires are likely different.

Naive CD8 cells were CD45RO-negative, positively selected for CCR7, excluding terminally differentiated effector memory CD45RA+ cells. Generated by immunoSEQ multiplex PCR, the TCRdb table keeps only in-frame clones and is missing some. This table holds approximately 1.9 million clones, approximately 92% found once. CDR1 is LGHNA, CDR2 YSLEER, per germline. CDR3 length: 15 residues. V was clipped by 0 bases and J by 4 bases, with 13 bases between them. Material: naive CD8+ T cells from PBMCs. The TCR comes from a man between 18 and 29 years old in good health. Some clones in this sample may be carry-over from other donors' samples. This chain links TRBV4-3 with TRBJ2-7, with D possibly being TRBD1 or TRBD2 (5 bases each). CDR3 sequence reads: CASSQDRDALYEQYF. As DNA, the CDR3 is TGCGCCAGCAGCCAAGACCGGGACGCTCTATACGAGCAGTACTTC.